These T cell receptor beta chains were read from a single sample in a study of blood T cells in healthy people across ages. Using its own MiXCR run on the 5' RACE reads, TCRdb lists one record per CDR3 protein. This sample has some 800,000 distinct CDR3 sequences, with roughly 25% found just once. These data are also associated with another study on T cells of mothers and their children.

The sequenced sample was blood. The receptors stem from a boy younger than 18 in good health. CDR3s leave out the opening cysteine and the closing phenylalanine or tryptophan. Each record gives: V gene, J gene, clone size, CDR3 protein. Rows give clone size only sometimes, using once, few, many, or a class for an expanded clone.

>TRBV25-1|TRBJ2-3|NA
ASSESTPRTTDTQY
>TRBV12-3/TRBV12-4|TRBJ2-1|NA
ASSLVFGDPFYNEQF
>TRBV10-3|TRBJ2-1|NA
AISEMDNEQF
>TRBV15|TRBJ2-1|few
ATGLLLDEQF
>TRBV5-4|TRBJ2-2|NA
ASRPGTGTGELF
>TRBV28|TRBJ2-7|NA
ASSRSRDSYEQY
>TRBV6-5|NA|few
ASSRGLGEDEQF
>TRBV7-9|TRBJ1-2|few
ASSLVGVSDYGYT
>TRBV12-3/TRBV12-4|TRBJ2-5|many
ASNRDSQETQY
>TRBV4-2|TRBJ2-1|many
ASSQDPGLVNNEQF
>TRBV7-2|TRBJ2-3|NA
ASTYSGTDTQY
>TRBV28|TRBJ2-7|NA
ASTPTGDPYEQY